These 17 T cell receptor beta chains share one sample of origin, sequenced in a study of cytomegalovirus exposure and HLA in healthy donors. The PCR was carried out with 60 Vbeta primers and 13 Jbeta primers. This table comes from immunoSEQ multiplex PCR, and its TCRdb copy is limited to in-frame clones, with some not included. The sample carries 76,000 or so clones, roughly two thirds recorded once. Sequencing was done on a sample of PBMCs. These receptors originate from a middle-aged woman in good health and CMV-seropositive.

The rearrangement joins TRBV9 to TRBJ2-3, with 9 bases matching TRBD2. Germline V gene lookup returns CDR1 SGDLS and CDR2 YYNGEE. The V segment lost 4 bases and the J segment 2 bases; nucleotides outside the gene matches: 8. The CDR3 is 16 residues long. In DNA, the CDR3 is TGTGCCAGCAGCCCCCGGACTAGCGCGCTCACAGATACGCAGTATTTT. Translation gives CASSPRTSALTDTQYF. The full variable domain, in which reference TRBV9 and TRBJ2-3 provide the parts outside the CDR3, is DSGVTQTPKHLITATGQRVTLRCSPRSGDLSVYWYQQSLDQGLQFLIQYYNGEERAKGNILERFSAQQFPDLHSELNLSSLELGDSALYFCASSPRTSALTDTQYFGPGTRLTVL.

The J gene is TRBJ1-5, the V gene TRBV10-3; 10 bases match TRBD1. The CDR3 is 14 amino acids. CDR1 and CDR2 (germline): ENHRY, SYGVKD. V was pared by 10 bases and J by 4 bases, with 7 bases of the junction left unmatched. The CDR3 sequence is CATYPGQGNQPQHF. In DNA, the CDR3 is TGTGCCACCTACCCGGGACAGGGGAATCAGCCCCAGCATTTT.

The chain has TRBV5-1 and TRBJ2-7; 10 bases agree with TRBD1. Germline V gene sequence: CDR1 SGHRS, CDR2 YFSETQ. The CDR3 consists of 15 residues. The V and J ends lost 0 bases and 5 bases, in that order; junction bases with no gene match: 5. CDR3 sequence (DNA): TGCGCCAGCAGCTTGGCCGGGACAGGGGAGCACGAGCAGTACTTC. Protein product: CASSLAGTGEHEQYF.

The J gene is TRBJ1-5, the V gene TRBV5-6, with D maybe TRBD1 (6 bases). CDR1 and CDR2 (germline): SGHDT, YYEEEE. The ends were cut back, 3 bases at V and 4 bases at J, with 17 bases in the middle. The CDR3 sequence is 16 residues long. CDR3 sequence reads: CASSSMGGALNQPQHF. Here the CDR3 DNA reads TGTGCCAGCAGCTCCATGGGGGGGGCGTTGAATCAGCCCCAGCATTTT.

The V and J genes are TRBV4-2 and TRBJ1-6, with a possible D match to TRBD1 (5 bases). V lost 0 bases, J lost 8 bases, and 14 bases lay in between. Germline CDR1 LGHNA, CDR2 YNFKEQ. This CDR3 is 16 amino acids long. The CDR3 coding sequence is TGTGCCAGCAGCCAAGATCTGAAGGGGACTCATTCACCCCTCCACTTT. As protein: CASSQDLKGTHSPLHF.

The rearrangement uses TRBV19 and TRBJ1-4, with TRBD1 matching over 7 bases. In germline, CDR1 is LNHDA, CDR2 SQIVND (reference sequence). The CDR3 is 15 residues long. J lost 4 bases, V lost 6 bases, and 8 bases had no gene match. This CDR3 is CASSINRGRNEKLFF. The DNA of the CDR3 is TGTGCCAGTAGCATTAACAGGGGTCGTAATGAAAAACTGTTTTTT.

The rearrangement links TRBV5-1 to TRBJ2-4; possibly TRBD2 for D (5 bases). Germline CDR1 and CDR2: SGHRS and YFSETQ. The CDR3 extends over 14 amino acids. Trimming shortened V by 4 bases and J by 6 bases, and 14 bases separated the two germline ends. CDR3 protein: CASSLEGVGNIQYF. DNA for the CDR3: TGCGCCAGCAGCCTTGAGGGAGTCGGAAACATTCAGTACTTC.

This clone has more than one count but fewer than ten. This chain links TRBV6-5 with TRBJ2-7; possibly TRBD1 for D (6 bases). The CDR3 is 15 residues long. Trimming pared 10 bases from V and 2 bases from J, leaving 21 bases between. From germline, CDR1 is MNHEY and CDR2 SVGAGI. CDR3 bases: TGTGCCACTGCCAGCAGGGGTTTTACTCCCTACGAGCAGTACTTC. It codes for CATASRGFTPYEQYF.

This chain links TRBV4-1 with TRBJ1-2; the match to TRBD1 covers 10 bases. CDR1 is MGHRA, CDR2 YSYEKL, per germline. The CDR3 loop spans 16 amino acids. V trimming: 3 bases; J trimming: 7 bases; junction bases outside the gene matches: 11. CDR3 sequence: CASSHPATGGVSGYTF. CDR3 sequence (DNA): TGCGCCAGCAGCCATCCAGCGACAGGGGGCGTGAGTGGCTACACCTTC.

The V gene is TRBV7-6, the J gene TRBJ2-3; 12 bases fit TRBD2. The CDR3 loop spans 18 amino acids. Germline CDR1 is SGHVS and CDR2 is FNYEAQ. Trimming at V came to 0 bases and at J to 4 bases, leaving 8 bases not matched to a gene. Here the CDR3 reads CASSLAGGLAGGPDTQYF. Written as DNA, the CDR3 is TGTGCCAGCAGCTTAGCGGGGGGCCTAGCGGGGGGGCCAGATACGCAGTATTTT.

This clone has a handful of counts. The chain has TRBV7-9 and TRBJ2-7, with 8 bases lining up with TRBD1. There are 14 residues in the CDR3. V gave up 3 bases and J gave up 3 bases; unmatched junction bases: 4. The germline gives CDR1 SEHNR, CDR2 FQNEAQ (reference sequence). The CDR3 region has the DNA TGTGCCAGCAGCTTTAACACAGGGGGCTACGAGCAGTACTTC. It codes for CASSFNTGGYEQYF.

The chain recombines TRBV2 with TRBJ2-3; D is unclear. This CDR3 is built from 16 residues. V was trimmed by 3 bases and J by 0 bases, leaving 13 bases between them. Germline V gives CDR1 SNHLY, CDR2 FYNNEI. The CDR3 here is CASSDLFAASTDTQYF. CDR3 nucleotide sequence: TGTGCCAGCAGTGACCTCTTTGCGGCTAGCACAGATACGCAGTATTTT.

This clone was seen a handful of times. The V gene is TRBV10-3, the J gene TRBJ1-5; perhaps TRBD1 as D (5 bases). The CDR3 extends over 14 amino acids. V was pared by 10 bases and J by 4 bases, with 17 bases between. Germline V gene sequence: CDR1 ENHRY, CDR2 SYGVKD. The CDR3 protein is CATTGLEGNQPQHF. The CDR3 coding sequence is TGTGCCACCACAGGCCTGGAGGGAAATCAGCCCCAGCATTTT.

The chain is built from TRBV7-8 and TRBJ2-1; the D gene is possibly TRBD2 (6 bases). V was trimmed by 8 bases and J by 6 bases, leaving 20 bases between them. This CDR3 has 15 amino acids. CDR1 is SGHVS, CDR2 FQNEAQ, per germline. CDR3 DNA sequence: TGTGCCAGCCGAACGATGGGTCTAGCGACCAATGAGCAGTTCTTC. This encodes CASRTMGLATNEQFF.

This clone was detected once. The J gene is TRBJ1-4, the V gene TRBV5-1; 8 bases fit TRBD1. CDR1 and CDR2 (germline): SGHRS, YFSETQ. The CDR3 contains 14 residues. Trimming took 7 bases from V and 6 from J; bases not matched to a gene: 8. The CDR3 nucleotides read TGCGCCAGCCATGGCGGACAGGGTGATGAAAAACTGTTTTTT. It is translated as CASHGGQGDEKLFF.

The rearrangement joins TRBV5-1 to TRBJ2-2, with 9 bases fitting TRBD1. Trimming took 4 bases from V and 4 from J; bases not matched to a gene: 5. Germline CDR1 and CDR2: SGHRS and YFSETQ. This CDR3 contains 15 residues. The CDR3 coding sequence is TGCGCCAGCAGCAGAGGACAGGGGTCCACCGGGGAGCTGTTTTTT. This translates into CASSRGQGSTGELFF.

This clone has more than one count but fewer than ten. The rearrangement joins TRBV19 to TRBJ1-5, with 7 bases identical to TRBD1. The germline V gene encodes CDR1 LNHDA and CDR2 SQIVND (reference sequence). V shed 7 bases and J 6 bases; nucleotides not matched to a gene: 12. The CDR3 contains 15 residues. CDR3 region: CASTPKTGYSQPQHF. The CDR3 DNA follows: TGTGCCAGTACCCCAAAGACAGGGTACAGTCAGCCCCAGCATTTT.